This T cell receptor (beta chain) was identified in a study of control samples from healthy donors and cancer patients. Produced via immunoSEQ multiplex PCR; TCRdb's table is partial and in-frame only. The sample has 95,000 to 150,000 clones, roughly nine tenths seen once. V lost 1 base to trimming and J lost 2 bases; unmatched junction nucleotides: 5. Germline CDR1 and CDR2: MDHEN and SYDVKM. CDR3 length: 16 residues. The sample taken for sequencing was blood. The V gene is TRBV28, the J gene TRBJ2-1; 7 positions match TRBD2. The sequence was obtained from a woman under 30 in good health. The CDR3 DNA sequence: TGTGCCAGCAGTTTATTCGCTAGCGGAACCTACAATGAGCAGTTCTTC. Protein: CASSLFASGTYNEQFF.